This T cell receptor beta chain was observed in a study of monozygotic twins with inflammatory bowel disease. Study outcomes and limitations: Other individuals had fewer clonotypes in common with IBD patients than with healthy twins, especially with disease activity.

From germline, CDR1 is DFQATT and CDR2 SNEGSKA (reference sequence). The CDR3 runs 15 residues. Total RNA amounting to 3,000 to 4,500 ng went into each TCR library. Eight separate reactions per sample served to make cDNA. TCRdb reanalyzed the 5' RACE reads and collapses them to one entry per CDR3 protein, without DNA. The repertoire table contains tens of thousands of distinct CDR3 sequences. Sampling involved one blood draw (about 2.3 ml) for every donor. For this clonotype: Its specificity is not known.

The sequencing sample was made of blood. The V gene is TRBV20-1, the J gene TRBJ2-7; TCRdb proposes TRBD1, but this gene call is untestable without DNA. The sequence came from a human donor with ulcerative colitis or Crohn's disease, or a healthy co-twin of an affected twin (not recorded which). CDR3: CSATGTGTGSYEQYF.